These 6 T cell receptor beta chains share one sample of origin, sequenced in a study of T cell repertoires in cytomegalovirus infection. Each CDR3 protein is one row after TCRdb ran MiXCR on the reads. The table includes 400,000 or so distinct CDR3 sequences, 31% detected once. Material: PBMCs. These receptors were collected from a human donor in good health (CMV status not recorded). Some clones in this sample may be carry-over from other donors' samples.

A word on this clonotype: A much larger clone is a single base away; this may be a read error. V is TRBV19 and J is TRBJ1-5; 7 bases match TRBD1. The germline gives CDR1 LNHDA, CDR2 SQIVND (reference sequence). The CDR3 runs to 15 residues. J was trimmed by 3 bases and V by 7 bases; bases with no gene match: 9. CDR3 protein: CASITTDRVNQPQHF. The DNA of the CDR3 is TGTGCCAGTATAACGACAGACAGGGTCAATCAGCCCCAGCATTTT.

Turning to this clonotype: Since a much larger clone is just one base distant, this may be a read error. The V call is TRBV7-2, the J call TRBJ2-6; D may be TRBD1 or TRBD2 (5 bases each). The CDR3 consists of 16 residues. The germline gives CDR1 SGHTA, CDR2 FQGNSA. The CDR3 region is CVSSSGRTSGANVLTF. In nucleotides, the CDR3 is TGTGTCAGCAGCTCGGGACGGACCTCTGGGGCCAACGTCCTGACTTTC.

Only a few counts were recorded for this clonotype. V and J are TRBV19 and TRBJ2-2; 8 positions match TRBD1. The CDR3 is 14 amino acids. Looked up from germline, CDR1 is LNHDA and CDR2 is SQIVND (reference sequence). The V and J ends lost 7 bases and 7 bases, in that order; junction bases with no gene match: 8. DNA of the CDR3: TGTGCCAGTACGAGGCAGGGGGCAGGCGGGGAGCTGTTTTTT. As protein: CASTRQGAGGELFF. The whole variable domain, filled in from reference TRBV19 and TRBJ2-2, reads DGGITQSPKYLFRKEGQNVTLSCEQNLNHDAMYWYRQDPGQGLRLIYYSQIVNDFQKGDIAEGYSVSREKKESFPLTVTSAQKNPTAFYLCASTRQGAGGELFFGEGSRLTVL.

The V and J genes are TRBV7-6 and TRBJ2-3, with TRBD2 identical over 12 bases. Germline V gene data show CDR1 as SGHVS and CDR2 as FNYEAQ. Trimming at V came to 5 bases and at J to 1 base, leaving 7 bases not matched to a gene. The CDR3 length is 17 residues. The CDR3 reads CASSLSSGGAGTDTQYF. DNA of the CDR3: TGTGCCAGCAGCCTATCTAGCGGGGGGGCGGGCACAGATACGCAGTATTTT.

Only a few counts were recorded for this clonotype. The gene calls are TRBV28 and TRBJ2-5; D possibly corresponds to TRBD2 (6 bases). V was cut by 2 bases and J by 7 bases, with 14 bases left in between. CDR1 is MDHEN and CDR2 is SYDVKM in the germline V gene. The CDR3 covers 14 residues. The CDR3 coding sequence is TGTGCCAGCAGTTTAGCGGTGGGGGGATGGACCCAGTACTTC. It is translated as CASSLAVGGWTQYF.

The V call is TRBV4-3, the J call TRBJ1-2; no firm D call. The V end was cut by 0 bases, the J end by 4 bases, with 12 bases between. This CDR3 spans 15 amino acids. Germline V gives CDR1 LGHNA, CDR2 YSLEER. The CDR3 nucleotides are TGCGCCAGCAGCCAAGATACGGCGTCCGCCTATGGCTACACCTTC. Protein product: CASSQDTASAYGYTF.